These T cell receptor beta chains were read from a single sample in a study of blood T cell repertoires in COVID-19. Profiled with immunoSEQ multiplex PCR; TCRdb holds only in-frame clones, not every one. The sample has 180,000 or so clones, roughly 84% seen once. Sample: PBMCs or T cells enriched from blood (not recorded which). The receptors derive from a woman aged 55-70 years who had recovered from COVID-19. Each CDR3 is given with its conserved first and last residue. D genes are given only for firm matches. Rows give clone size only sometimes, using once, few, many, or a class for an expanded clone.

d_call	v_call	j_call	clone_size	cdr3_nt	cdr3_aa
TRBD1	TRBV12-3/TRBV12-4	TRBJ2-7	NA	TGTGCCAGCAGCGGACAGGGCTACGAGCAGTACTTC	CASSGQGYEQYF
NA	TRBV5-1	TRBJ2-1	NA	TGCGCCAGCAGCGACAGGTTAGCAAGCTCCTACAATGAGCAGTTCTTC	CASSDRLASSYNEQFF
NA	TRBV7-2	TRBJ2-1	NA	TGTGCCAGCAGCTTAGTGGAGATTCGGTTCTTC	CASSLVEIRFF
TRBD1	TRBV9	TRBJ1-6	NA	TGTGCCAGCAGCGTAGGGCCACTACAGGGGTCGGGTTCACCCCTCCACTTT	CASSVGPLQGSGSPLHF
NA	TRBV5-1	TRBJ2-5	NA	TGCGCCAGCAGTGAGGGTCAGGCGGGAGAGACCCAGTACTTC	CASSEGQAGETQYF
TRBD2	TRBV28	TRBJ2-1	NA	TGTGCCAGCAGTTTATGGAGGACTAGCGGGGAGAATGAGCAGTTCTTC	CASSLWRTSGENEQFF
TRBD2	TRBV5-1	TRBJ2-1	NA	TGCGCCAGCAGCTTACGCCTAGCGGGCAACAATGAGCAGTTCTTC	CASSLRLAGNNEQFF
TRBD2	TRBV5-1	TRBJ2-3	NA	TGCGCCAGCAGCGAAGGACTAGCGGCAGATACGCAGTATTTT	CASSEGLAADTQYF
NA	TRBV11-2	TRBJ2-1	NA	TGTGCCAGCAGCTTAGGGTCGGGCGGGTACAATGAGCAGTTCTTC	CASSLGSGGYNEQFF
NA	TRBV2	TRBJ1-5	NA	TGTGCCAGCACGTTGGGCCGGTTGAGCAATCAGCCCCAGCATTTT	CASTLGRLSNQPQHF
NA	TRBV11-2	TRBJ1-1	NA	TGTGCCAGCAGCTCCCCAGGGAAGACCACTGAAGCTTTCTTT	CASSSPGKTTEAFF
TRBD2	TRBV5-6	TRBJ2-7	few	TGTGCCAGCACAATGCGAGCGGGATACACCTACGAGCAGTACTTC	CASTMRAGYTYEQYF
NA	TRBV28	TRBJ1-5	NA	TGTGCCAGCAGTTTTTCGGGGAGGACTCAGCCCCAGCATTTT	CASSFSGRTQPQHF